The source of this TCR beta chain is a study of cytomegalovirus exposure and HLA in healthy donors. General study results and limits: A cluster of highly shared sequence variants was likely a sequencing artifact.

Researchers ran the PCR with 60 Vbeta and 13 Jbeta primers. The repertoire was sequenced with immunoSEQ multiplex PCR; TCRdb's copy has only in-frame clones and lacks some. The sample shows roughly 120,000 clones, around 80% of them seen only once. From germline, CDR1 is MNHNY and CDR2 SVGAGI (reference sequence). The CDR3 runs 13 residues. Trimming at V came to 6 bases and at J to 2 bases, leaving 4 bases not matched to a gene. On this clone itself: Its target is unknown.

The chain is built from TRBV6-6 and TRBJ2-7; TRBD1 aligns across 7 bases. This TCR came from a human donor in good health. Sequences were obtained from PBMCs. Written as DNA, the CDR3 is TGTGCCAGCAGACCCGGACAGGCCTACGAGCAGTACTTC. Amino acid sequence: CASRPGQAYEQYF.